This T cell receptor beta chain derives from a study of blood T cell repertoires in COVID-19. CDR1 is PRHDT, CDR2 FYEKMQ, per germline (reference sequence). V was clipped by 8 bases and J by 0 bases, with 5 bases between them. This CDR3 comprises 12 residues. TCRdb's copy holds only in-frame clones and misses some; the assay was immunoSEQ multiplex PCR. Of around 200,000 clones detected, roughly 80% appear once; the ten largest clones hold around 12%. The sequenced sample consisted of peripheral blood. V is TRBV13 and J is TRBJ1-3; unclear D gene. The origin of this receptor is a woman aged 45 to 65 with acute or convalescent COVID-19. The CDR3 DNA is TGTGCCAGCCAGTACTCTGGAAACACCATATATTTT. Its translation: CASQYSGNTIYF.